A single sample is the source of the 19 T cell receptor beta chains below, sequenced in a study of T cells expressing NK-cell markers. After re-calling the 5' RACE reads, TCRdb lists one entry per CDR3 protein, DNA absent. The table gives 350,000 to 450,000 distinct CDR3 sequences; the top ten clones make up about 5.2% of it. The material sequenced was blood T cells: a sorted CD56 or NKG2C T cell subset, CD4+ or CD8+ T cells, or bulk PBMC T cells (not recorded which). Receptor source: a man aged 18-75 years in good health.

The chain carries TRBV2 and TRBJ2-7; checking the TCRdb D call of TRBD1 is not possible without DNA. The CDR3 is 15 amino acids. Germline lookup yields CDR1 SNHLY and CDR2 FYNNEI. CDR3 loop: CASSGIGQFSYEQYF.

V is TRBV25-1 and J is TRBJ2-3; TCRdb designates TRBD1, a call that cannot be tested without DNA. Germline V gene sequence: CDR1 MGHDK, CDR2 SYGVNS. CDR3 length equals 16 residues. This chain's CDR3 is CATTTGPGVLPDTQYF.

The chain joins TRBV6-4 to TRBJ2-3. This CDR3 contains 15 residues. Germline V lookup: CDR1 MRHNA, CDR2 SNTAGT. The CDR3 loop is CASSDSGFPTDTQYF.

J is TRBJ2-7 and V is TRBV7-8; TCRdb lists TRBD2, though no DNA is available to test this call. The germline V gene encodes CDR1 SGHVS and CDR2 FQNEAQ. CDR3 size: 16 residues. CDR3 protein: CASSSILAGGTYEQYF.

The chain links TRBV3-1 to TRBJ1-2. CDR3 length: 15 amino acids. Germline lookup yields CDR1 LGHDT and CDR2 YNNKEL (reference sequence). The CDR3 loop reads CASSQEVEARYGYTF.

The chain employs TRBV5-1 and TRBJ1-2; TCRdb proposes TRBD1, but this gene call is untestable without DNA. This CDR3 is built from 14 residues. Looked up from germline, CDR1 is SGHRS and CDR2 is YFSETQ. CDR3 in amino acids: CASKSPGAAYGYTF.

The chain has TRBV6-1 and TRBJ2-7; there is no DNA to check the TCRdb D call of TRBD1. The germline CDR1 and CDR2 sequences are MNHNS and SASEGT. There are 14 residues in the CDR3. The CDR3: CASSEAQGPYEQYF.

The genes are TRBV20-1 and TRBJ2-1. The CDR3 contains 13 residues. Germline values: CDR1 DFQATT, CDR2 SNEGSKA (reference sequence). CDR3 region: CSSLRVPNNEQFF.

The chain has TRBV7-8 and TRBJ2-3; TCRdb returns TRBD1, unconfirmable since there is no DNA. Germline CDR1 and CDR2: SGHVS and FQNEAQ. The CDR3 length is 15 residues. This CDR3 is CASNRRVLAPDTQYF. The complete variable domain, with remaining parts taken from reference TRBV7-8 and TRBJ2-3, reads GAGVSQSPRYKVAKRGQDVALRCDPISGHVSLFWYQQALGQGPEFLTYFQNEAQLDKSGLPSDRFFAERPEGSVSTLKIQRTQQEDSAVYLCASNRRVLAPDTQYFGPGTRLTVL.

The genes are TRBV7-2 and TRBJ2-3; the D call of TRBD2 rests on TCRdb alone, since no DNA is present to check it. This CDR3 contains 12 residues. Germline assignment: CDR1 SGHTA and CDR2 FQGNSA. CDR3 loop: CASSQQRGPPDF.

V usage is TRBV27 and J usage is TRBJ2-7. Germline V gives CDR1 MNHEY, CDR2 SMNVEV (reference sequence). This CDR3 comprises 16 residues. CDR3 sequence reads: CASSLSTVWSSYEQYF.

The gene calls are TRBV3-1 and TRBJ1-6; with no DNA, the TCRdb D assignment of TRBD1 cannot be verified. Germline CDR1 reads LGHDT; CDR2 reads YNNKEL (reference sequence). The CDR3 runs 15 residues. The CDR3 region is CASSQDPRGISPLHF.

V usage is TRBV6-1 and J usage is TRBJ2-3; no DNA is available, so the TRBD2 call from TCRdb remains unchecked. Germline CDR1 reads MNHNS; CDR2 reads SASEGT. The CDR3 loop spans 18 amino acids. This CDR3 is CASTPRTSGGHRRDTQYF.

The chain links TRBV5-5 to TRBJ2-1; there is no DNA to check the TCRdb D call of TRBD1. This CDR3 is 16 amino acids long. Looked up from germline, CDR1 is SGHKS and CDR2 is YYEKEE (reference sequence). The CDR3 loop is CASSGYGQGFYNEQFF. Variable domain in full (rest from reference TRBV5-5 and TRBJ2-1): DAGVTQSPTHLIKTRGQQVTLRCSPISGHKSVSWYQQVLGQGPQFIFQYYEKEERGRGNFPDRFSARQFPNYSSELNVNALLLGDSALYLCASSGYGQGFYNEQFFGPGTRLTVL.

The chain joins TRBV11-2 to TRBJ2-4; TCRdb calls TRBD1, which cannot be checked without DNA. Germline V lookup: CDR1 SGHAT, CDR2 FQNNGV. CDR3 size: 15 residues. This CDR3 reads CASSLSRVTGEIQYF.

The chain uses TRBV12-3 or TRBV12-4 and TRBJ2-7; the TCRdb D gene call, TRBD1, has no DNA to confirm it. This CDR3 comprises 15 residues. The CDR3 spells CASSLAGTGAYEQYF.

The CDR3 sequence: CSAGELRVFGETQYF. The genes are TRBV20-1 and TRBJ2-5; TCRdb's D call of TRBD1 is untestable without DNA. The CDR3 consists of 15 residues. Germline V lookup: CDR1 DFQATT, CDR2 SNEGSKA (reference sequence).

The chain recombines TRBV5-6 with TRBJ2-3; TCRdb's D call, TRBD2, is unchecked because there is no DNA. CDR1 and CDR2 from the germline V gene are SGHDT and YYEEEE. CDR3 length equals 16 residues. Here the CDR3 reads CASSLGVWRGKDTQYF.

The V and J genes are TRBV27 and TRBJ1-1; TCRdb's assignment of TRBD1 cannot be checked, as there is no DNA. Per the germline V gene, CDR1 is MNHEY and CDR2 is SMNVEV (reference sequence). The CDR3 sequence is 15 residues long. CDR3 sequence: CASSAGKGRNTEAFF.